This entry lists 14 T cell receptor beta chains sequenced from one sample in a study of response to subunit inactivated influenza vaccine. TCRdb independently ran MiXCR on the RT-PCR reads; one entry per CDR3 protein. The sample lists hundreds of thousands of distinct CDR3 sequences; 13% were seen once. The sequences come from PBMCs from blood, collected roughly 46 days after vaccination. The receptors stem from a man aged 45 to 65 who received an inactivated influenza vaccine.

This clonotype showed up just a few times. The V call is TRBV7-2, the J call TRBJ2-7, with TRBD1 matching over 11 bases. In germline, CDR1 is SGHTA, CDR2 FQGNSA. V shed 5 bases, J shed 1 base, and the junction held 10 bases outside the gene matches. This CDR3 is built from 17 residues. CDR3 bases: TGTGCCAGCAGCCGGGACAGGGGGTCCTCCTCATCCTACGAGCAGTACTTC. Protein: CASSRDRGSSSSYEQYF.

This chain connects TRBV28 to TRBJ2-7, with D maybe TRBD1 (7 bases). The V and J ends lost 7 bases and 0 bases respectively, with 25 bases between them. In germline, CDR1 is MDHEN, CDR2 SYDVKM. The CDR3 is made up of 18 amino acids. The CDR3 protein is CASTQPRGDSARSYEQYF. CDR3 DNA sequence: TGTGCCAGCACCCAACCGAGGGGGGACAGCGCCCGCTCCTACGAGCAGTACTTC.

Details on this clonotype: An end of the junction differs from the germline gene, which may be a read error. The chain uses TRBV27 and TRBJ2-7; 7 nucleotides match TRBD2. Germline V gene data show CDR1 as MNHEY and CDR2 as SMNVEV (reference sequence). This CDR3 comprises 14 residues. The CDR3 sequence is CASSPAGTTYEQCF. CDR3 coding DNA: TGTGCCAGCAGTCCGGCTGGGACTACCTACGAGCAGTGCTTC.

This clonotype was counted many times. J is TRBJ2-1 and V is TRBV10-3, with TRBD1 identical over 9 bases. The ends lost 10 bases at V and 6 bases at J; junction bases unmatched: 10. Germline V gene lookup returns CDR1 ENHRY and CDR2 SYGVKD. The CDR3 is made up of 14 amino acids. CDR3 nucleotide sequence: TGTGCCACCACCAGGGACAGGGTTCTCAATGAGCAGTTCTTC. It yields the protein CATTRDRVLNEQFF.

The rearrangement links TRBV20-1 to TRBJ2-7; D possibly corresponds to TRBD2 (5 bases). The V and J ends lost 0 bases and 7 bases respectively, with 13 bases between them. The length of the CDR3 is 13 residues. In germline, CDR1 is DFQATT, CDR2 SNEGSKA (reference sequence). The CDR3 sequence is CSARDGGEREQYF. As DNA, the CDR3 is TGCAGTGCTAGAGATGGTGGGGAGCGTGAGCAGTACTTC.

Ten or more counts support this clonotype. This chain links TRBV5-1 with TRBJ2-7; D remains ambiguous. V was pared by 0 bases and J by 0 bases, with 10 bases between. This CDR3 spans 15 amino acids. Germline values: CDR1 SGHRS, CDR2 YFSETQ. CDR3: CASSLDVTSSYEQYF. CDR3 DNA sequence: TGCGCCAGCAGCTTGGACGTGACAAGCTCCTACGAGCAGTACTTC.

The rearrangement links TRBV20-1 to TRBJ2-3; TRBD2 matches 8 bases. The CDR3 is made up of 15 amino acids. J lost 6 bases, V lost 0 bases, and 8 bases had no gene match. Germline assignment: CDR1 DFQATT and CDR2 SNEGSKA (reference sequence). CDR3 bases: TGCAGTGCTAGAGAAATTCCCGGGGGGGCTGATACGCAGTATTTT. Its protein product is CSAREIPGGADTQYF.

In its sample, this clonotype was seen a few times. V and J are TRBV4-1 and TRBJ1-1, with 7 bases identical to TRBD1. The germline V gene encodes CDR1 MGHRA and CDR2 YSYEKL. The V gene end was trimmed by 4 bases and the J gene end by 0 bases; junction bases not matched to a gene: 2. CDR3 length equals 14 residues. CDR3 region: CASSPDRMNTEAFF. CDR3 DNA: TGCGCCAGCAGCCCGGACAGGATGAACACTGAAGCTTTCTTT.

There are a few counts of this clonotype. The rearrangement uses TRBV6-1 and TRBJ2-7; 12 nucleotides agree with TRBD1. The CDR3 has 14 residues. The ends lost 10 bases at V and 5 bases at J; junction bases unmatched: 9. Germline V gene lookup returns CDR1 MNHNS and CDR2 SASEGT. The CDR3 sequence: CATLGQGAGHEQYF. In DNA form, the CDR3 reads TGTGCCACCCTGGGACAGGGGGCGGGTCACGAGCAGTACTTC.

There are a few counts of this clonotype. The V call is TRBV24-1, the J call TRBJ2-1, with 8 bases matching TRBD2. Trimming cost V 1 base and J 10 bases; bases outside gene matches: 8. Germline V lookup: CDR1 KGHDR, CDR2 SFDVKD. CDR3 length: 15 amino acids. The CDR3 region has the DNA TGTGCCACCAGTGATTTTGGCGGGGGGCGACCAGAGCAGTTCTTC. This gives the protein CATSDFGGGRPEQFF.

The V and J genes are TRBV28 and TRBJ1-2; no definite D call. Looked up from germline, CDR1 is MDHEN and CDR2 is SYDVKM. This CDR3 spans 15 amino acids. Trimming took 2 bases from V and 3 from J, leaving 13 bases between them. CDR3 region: CASSLRARSHYGYTF. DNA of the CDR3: TGTGCCAGCAGTTTAAGGGCTCGGTCCCACTATGGCTACACCTTC.

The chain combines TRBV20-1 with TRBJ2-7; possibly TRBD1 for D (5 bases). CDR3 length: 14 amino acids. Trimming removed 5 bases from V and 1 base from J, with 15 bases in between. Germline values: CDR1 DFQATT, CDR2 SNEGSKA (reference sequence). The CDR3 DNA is TGCAGTGCTCTGACGACAGTGGTGTCCTACGAGCAGTACTTC. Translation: CSALTTVVSYEQYF.

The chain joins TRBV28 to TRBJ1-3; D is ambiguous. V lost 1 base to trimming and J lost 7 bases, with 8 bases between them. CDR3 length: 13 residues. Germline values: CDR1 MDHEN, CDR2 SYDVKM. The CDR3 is CASSLSTRNTIYF. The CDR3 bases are TGTGCCAGCAGTTTATCGACTAGGAACACCATATATTTT.

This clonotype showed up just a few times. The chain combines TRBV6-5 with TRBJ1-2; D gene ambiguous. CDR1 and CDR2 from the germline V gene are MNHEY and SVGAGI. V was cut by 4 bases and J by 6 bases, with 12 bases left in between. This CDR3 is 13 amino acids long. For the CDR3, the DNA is TGTGCCAGCAGTTTCAGGCTGGACCATGGCTACACCTTC. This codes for CASSFRLDHGYTF.